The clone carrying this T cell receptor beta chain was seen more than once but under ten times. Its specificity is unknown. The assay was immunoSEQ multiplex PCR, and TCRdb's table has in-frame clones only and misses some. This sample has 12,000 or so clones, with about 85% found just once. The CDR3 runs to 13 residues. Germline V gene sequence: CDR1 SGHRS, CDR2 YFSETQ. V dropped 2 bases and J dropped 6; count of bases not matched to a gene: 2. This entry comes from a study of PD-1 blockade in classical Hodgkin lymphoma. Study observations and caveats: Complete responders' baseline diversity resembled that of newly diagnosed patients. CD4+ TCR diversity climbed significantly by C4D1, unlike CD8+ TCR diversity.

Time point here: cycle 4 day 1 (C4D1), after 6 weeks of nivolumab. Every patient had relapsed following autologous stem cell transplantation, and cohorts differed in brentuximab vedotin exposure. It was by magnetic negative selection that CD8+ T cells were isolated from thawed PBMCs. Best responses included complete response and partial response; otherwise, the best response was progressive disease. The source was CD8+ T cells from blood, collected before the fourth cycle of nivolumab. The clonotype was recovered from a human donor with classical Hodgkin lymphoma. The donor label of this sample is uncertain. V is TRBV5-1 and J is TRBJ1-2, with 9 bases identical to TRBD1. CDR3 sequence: CASSFRTGDGYTF. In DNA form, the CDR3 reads TGCGCCAGCAGCTTCAGGACAGGGGATGGCTACACCTTC. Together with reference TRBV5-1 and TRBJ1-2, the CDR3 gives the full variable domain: KAGVTQTPRYLIKTRGQQVTLSCSPISGHRSVSWYQQTPGQGLQFLFEYFSETQRNKGNFPGRFSGRQFSNSRSEMNVSTLELGDSALYLCASSFRTGDGYTFGSGTRLTVV.